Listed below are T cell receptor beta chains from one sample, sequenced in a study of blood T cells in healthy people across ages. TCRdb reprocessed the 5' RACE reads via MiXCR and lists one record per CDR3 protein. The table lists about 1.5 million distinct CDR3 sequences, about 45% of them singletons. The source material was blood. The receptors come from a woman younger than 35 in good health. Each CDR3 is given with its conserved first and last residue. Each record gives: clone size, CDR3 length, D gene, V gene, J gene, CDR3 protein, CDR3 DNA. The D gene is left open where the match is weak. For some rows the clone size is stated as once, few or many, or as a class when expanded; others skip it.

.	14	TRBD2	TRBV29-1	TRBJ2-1	CSAAGTSGSNEQFF	TGCAGCGCGGCCGGGACTAGCGGGAGCAATGAGCAGTTCTTC
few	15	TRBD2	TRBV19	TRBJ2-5	CASSPGGSYQETQYF	TGTGCCAGTAGTCCGGGGGGGAGCTACCAAGAGACCCAGTACTTC
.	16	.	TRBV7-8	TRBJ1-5	CASSLNTGWGDQPQHF	TGTGCCAGCAGCTTGAATACAGGGTGGGGGGATCAGCCCCAGCATTTT
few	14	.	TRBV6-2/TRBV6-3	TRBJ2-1	CATARSGGRFEQFF	TGTGCCACAGCTCGTAGCGGTGGCAGGTTTGAGCAGTTCTTC
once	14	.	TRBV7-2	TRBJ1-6	CASSPRGDGSPLHF	TGTGCCAGCAGCCCGCGGGGGGATGGTTCACCCCTCCACTTT
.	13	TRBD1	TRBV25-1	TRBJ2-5	CVSTGTGQETQYF	TGTGTCAGCACAGGGACAGGGCAAGAGACCCAGTACTTC
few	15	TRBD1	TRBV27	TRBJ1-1	CASSFRGTQNTEAFF	TGTGCCAGCAGTTTCAGGGGGACTCAGAACACTGAAGCTTTCTTT
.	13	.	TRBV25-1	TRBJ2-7	CASSEKHRHEQYF	TGTGCCAGCAGTGAGAAACACCGACATGAGCAGTACTTC
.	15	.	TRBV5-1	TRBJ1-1	CASSELGGAGTEAFF	TGCGCCAGCAGCGAGTTGGGGGGCGCGGGGACTGAAGCTTTCTTT
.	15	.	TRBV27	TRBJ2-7	CASSLQYRTSYEQYF	TGTGCCAGCAGTCTCCAGTACAGGACCTCCTACGAGCAGTACTTC
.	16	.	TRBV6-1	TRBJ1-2	CASSEGGPPINYGYTF	TGTGCCAGCAGTGAAGGCGGGCCGCCTATTAACTATGGCTACACCTTC
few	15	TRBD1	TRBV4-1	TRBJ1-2	CASSQLPGQNYGYTF	TGCGCCAGCAGCCAACTCCCGGGACAGAACTATGGCTACACCTTC
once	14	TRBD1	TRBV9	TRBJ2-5	CASTGDRGRNEQYF	TGTGCCAGCACCGGGGACAGGGGGCGTAATGAGCAGTACTTC
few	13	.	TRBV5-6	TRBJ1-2	CASSSRHRYGYTF	TGTGCCAGCAGCTCAAGACATCGATATGGCTACACCTTC
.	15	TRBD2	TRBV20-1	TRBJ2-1	CSAHTTSGIYNEQFF	TGCAGTGCCCATACGACTAGCGGCATCTACAATGAGCAGTTCTTC
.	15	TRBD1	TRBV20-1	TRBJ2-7	CSARPIETGPYEQYF	TGCAGTGCTAGACCGATTGAGACAGGGCCCTACGAGCAGTACTTC
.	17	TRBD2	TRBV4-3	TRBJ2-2	CASSQYIAGGGTGELFF	TGCGCCAGCAGCCAGTACATAGCGGGAGGAGGAACCGGGGAGCTGTTTTTT
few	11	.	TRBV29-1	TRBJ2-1	CSVDDPNEQFF	TGCAGCGTTGACGACCCCAATGAGCAGTTCTTC
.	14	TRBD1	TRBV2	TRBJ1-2	CASKGQGVRYGYTF	TGTGCCAGCAAAGGACAGGGGGTTCGGTATGGCTACACCTTC
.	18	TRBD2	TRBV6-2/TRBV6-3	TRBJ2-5	CASSPEGGLAGNIGEQYF	TGTGCCAGCAGCCCAGAGGGGGGACTAGCGGGAAATATTGGTGAGCAGTACTTC
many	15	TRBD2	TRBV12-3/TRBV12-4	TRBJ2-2	CASKLAGANTGELFF	TGTGCCAGCAAACTAGCGGGAGCGAACACCGGGGAGCTGTTTTTT
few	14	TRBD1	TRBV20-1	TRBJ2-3	CSARTGTATDTQYF	TGCAGTGCTAGGACCGGGACAGCCACAGATACGCAGTATTTT
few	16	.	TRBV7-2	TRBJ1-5	CASSQVRSGTNQPQHF	TGTGCCAGCAGCCAAGTTAGGAGTGGGACCAATCAGCCCCAGCATTTT
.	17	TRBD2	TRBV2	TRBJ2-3	CARSEAGLAGDTDTQYF	TGTGCCAGAAGTGAAGCTGGTCTAGCGGGGGACACAGATACGCAGTATTTT
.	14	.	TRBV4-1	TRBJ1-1	CASSHPGQNTEAFF	TGCGCCAGCAGCCACCCGGGACAGAACACTGAAGCTTTCTTT
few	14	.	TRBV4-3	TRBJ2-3	CASSPQWDTDTQYF	TGCGCCAGCAGCCCCCAGTGGGACACAGATACGCAGTATTTT
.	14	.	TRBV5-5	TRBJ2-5	CASSLVPGVETQYF	TGTGCCAGCAGCTTGGTACCGGGGGTAGAGACCCAGTACTTC
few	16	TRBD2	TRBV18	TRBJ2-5	CASSPFRAGVQETQYF	TGTGCCAGCTCACCATTTCGTGCGGGAGTCCAAGAGACCCAGTACTTC
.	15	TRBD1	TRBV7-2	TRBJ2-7	CASSLDRGLYNEQYF	TGTGCCAGCAGTCTCGACAGGGGTCTTTACAATGAGCAGTACTTC
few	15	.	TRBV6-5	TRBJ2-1	CASSRTDFSYNEQFF	TGTGCCAGCAGCCGGACGGATTTCTCCTACAATGAGCAGTTCTTC
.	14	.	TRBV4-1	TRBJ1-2	CASGQDWGLSGYTF	TGCGCCAGCGGCCAAGATTGGGGGTTGAGTGGCTACACCTTC
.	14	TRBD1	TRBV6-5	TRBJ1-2	CASSYRGRVYGYTF	TGTGCCAGCAGTTACAGGGGGCGCGTCTATGGCTACACCTTC
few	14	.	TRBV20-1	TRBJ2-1	CSARFLGRGNEQFF	TGCAGTGCTAGATTTCTAGGGCGGGGCAATGAGCAGTTCTTC
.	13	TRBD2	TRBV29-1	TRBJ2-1	CSVPQREVNEQFF	TGCAGCGTTCCTCAGCGGGAGGTCAATGAGCAGTTCTTC
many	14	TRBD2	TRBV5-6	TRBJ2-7	CASRFRTSAYEQYF	TGTGCCAGCAGATTCAGGACTAGCGCCTACGAGCAGTACTTC
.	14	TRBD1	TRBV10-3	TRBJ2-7	CAITLGRGHGEQYF	TGTGCCATCACGCTGGGCAGGGGGCACGGTGAGCAGTACTTC
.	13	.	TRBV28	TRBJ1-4	CASMKGGDEKLFF	TGTGCCAGCATGAAGGGGGGGGATGAAAAACTGTTTTTT
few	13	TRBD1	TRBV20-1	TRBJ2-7	CSARPGTAYEQYF	TGCAGTGCTAGGCCCGGGACAGCCTACGAGCAGTACTTC
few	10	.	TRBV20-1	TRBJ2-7	CSASRVEQYF	TGCAGTGCTAGCAGGGTCGAGCAGTACTTC
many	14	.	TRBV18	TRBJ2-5	CASSPWGSPETQYF	TGTGCCAGCTCACCGTGGGGGAGTCCGGAGACCCAGTACTTC
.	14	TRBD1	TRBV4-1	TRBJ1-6	CASSRTGPGSPLHF	TGCGCCAGCAGTCGGACAGGGCCAGGTTCACCCCTCCACTTT
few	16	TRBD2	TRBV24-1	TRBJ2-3	CATSGFGRAGGDTQYF	TGTGCCACCAGTGGGTTCGGGAGGGCCGGGGGAGATACGCAGTATTTT
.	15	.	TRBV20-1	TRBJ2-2	CSARPSRENTGELFF	TGCAGTGCTAGACCTTCCAGGGAGAACACCGGGGAGCTGTTTTTT
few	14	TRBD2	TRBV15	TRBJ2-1	CATEGSGGADEQFF	TGTGCCACCGAGGGGAGCGGGGGGGCCGATGAGCAGTTCTTC
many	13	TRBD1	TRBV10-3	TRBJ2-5	CAISAGGQETQYF	TGTGCCATCAGTGCAGGGGGCCAAGAGACCCAGTACTTC
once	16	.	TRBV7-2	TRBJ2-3	CASSLAGLLPPDTQYF	TGTGCCAGCAGCTTAGCGGGCCTCCTCCCCCCAGATACGCAGTATTTT
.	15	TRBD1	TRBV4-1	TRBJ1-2	CASSPRDRGDAGYTF	TGCGCCAGCAGCCCTCGGGACAGGGGCGATGCTGGCTACACCTTC
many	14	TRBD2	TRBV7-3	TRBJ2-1	CASSLAGRDNEQFF	TGTGCCAGCAGCTTAGCCGGGAGGGATAATGAGCAGTTCTTC
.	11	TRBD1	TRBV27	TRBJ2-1	CASSLTGKQFF	TGTGCCAGCAGTTTGACAGGGAAGCAGTTCTTC